This T cell receptor beta chain came from a study of metastatic and nonmetastatic thyroid tumors. About the research overall: The authors compared repertoires across blood and tumor or nodule tissue from malignant and benign thyroid patients.

This clone was seen ten or more times. Antigen unknown. TCRdb re-called clones via MiXCR from the PCR reads. This table has 35,000 to 40,000 clones, less than 20% appearing once. Trimming cost V 1 base and J 8 bases; bases outside gene matches: 2. CDR3 length equals 14 residues. CDR1 and CDR2 (germline): LGHDT, YNNKEL (reference sequence). General study findings and limits: In both blood and tumor samples, TCR beta diversity was reported significantly higher for malignant than benign nodules.

All patients were untreated before thyroid surgery. Sequencing was done on a sample of tumor tissue. V and J are TRBV3-1 and TRBJ1-5; TRBD1 agrees at 10 bases. This TCR was sampled from a female donor with papillary thyroid cancer or a benign thyroid nodule (not recorded which). Some clones in this sample may be carry-over from other donors' samples. The CDR3 nucleotides read TGTGCCAGCAGCCAAGGGACAGGGGGTGAGCCCCAGCATTTT. It translates to CASSQGTGGEPQHF.